This TCR beta chain was observed in a study of T-cell memory formation after mild COVID-19. Study observations and caveats: The study found contracting CD4+ clones mainly in CM and EM and contracting CD8+ clones in EMRA. Clones from the second wave (peaking day 37) had unconfirmed SARS-CoV-2 specificity.

Researchers used 5'RACE with constant-segment primers to make TCR alpha and TCR beta cDNA libraries that carry sample barcodes and UMIs. TCRdb passed the 5' RACE reads through MiXCR, listing each CDR3 protein once. The sample carries more than 300,000 distinct CDR3 sequences, about 20% recorded once. This CDR3 has 13 residues. After removal of 5 bases from V and 6 bases from J, the junction contained 3 bases not matched to a gene. In this sample, this clonotype turned up a few times. Its antigen is still unknown. The receptor's source is a man aged 18 to 29 who had mild COVID-19 (a few samples of this study predate the infection). Cell type and time point are not known. V is TRBV12-3 or TRBV12-4 and J is TRBJ1-2, with TRBD1 matching over 10 bases. Sequencing was performed on PBMCs or a T cell subset sorted from them (not recorded which). The CDR3 reads CASSPGQGNGYTF. The CDR3 nucleotides are TGTGCCAGCAGTCCGGGACAGGGGAATGGCTACACCTTC.